Below are 22 T cell receptor beta chains sequenced from a single sample in a study of CD8+ T cells in alopecia areata. Reverse transcription of extracted RNA yielded cDNA, which provided the sequencing template. Libraries were prepared by immunoSEQ multiplex PCR; TCRdb keeps only in-frame clonotypes and omits some of them. The sample has hundreds of thousands of clones, approximately 61% seen once. The sequencing used CD4+ T cells sorted from blood, collected at week 0. These receptors were taken from a human donor with alopecia areata.

The rearrangement joins TRBV29-1 to TRBJ1-1, with TRBD1 matching over 7 bases. V trimming: 4 bases; J trimming: 4 bases; junction bases outside the gene matches: 6. The germline V gene encodes CDR1 SQVTM and CDR2 ANQGSEA. The CDR3 is 13 residues long. CDR3 coding DNA: TGCAGCGTTGGAAGGGGGCAGGGCACTGAAGCTTTCTTT. Its translation is CSVGRGQGTEAFF.

V is TRBV29-1 and J is TRBJ1-6; D perhaps matches TRBD1 (5 bases). Deletions cut 4 bases from V and 12 bases from J, with 13 bases between. CDR1 and CDR2 from the germline V gene are SQVTM and ANQGSEA. This CDR3 contains 12 residues. The CDR3: CSVGDGPGPLHF. The CDR3, as DNA: TGCAGCGTTGGGGACGGTCCAGGACCCCTCCACTTT.

The gene calls are TRBV29-1 and TRBJ2-1; no reliable D call. The CDR3 is made up of 13 amino acids. The V and J ends lost 2 bases and 2 bases respectively, with 7 bases between them. Germline CDR1 is SQVTM and CDR2 is ANQGSEA. The DNA for the CDR3 is TGCAGCGTTGAAAACAACCCCTACAATGAGCAGTTCTTC. Amino acids: CSVENNPYNEQFF.

The sample holds one count of this clone. V usage is TRBV11-2 and J usage is TRBJ2-5; the match to TRBD1 covers 10 bases. The CDR3 runs 13 residues. V trimming: 8 bases; J trimming: 4 bases; junction bases outside the gene matches: 4. Per germline, CDR1 SGHAT and CDR2 FQNNGV. The CDR3 sequence is CASRDRGGETQYF. CDR3 sequence (DNA): TGTGCCAGCCGGGACAGGGGAGGAGAGACCCAGTACTTC.

The chain recombines TRBV11-3 with TRBJ1-1; 10 bases line up with TRBD1. V shed 0 bases and J 0 bases; nucleotides not matched to a gene: 4. Germline CDR1 and CDR2: SGHNT and YENEEA. The CDR3 runs to 17 residues. CDR3 in amino acids: CASSLEGTGDMNTEAFF. The CDR3 nucleotides read TGTGCCAGCAGCTTAGAGGGGACAGGGGACATGAACACTGAAGCTTTCTTT.

This clone has just one count. The rearrangement links TRBV4-3 to TRBJ2-6; 8 bases are shared with TRBD1. This CDR3 region has 16 residues. Germline CDR1 and CDR2: LGHNA and YSLEER. The ends lost 3 bases at V and 2 bases at J; junction bases unmatched: 3. Here the CDR3 DNA reads TGCGCCAGCAGCCACTCAGGGGGCGCTGGGGCCAACGTCCTGACTTTC. Protein product: CASSHSGGAGANVLTF.

The V call is TRBV9, the J call TRBJ1-1, with D uncertain. With 0 bases removed from V and 1 base from J, the gap between germline ends came to 7 bases. CDR1 and CDR2 (germline): SGDLS, YYNGEE. There are 14 residues in the CDR3. The chain's CDR3 is CASSVASQNTEAFF. The DNA for the CDR3 is TGTGCCAGCAGCGTAGCCAGCCAGAACACTGAAGCTTTCTTT.

This clone occurred a few times. The chain joins TRBV29-1 to TRBJ2-4; no clear D. V shed 3 bases and J shed 0 bases, with 6 bases lying between them. This CDR3 region has 13 residues. Germline V gives CDR1 SQVTM, CDR2 ANQGSEA. The CDR3 is CSVDGEAKNIQYF. In DNA, the CDR3 is TGCAGCGTTGATGGGGAAGCCAAAAACATTCAGTACTTC.

The CDR3 reads CASGSYTGELFF. CDR3 bases: TGTGCCAGCGGGAGTTACACCGGGGAGCTGTTTTTT. The chain recombines TRBV2 with TRBJ2-2; TRBD2 might be the D (5 bases). Trimming removed 8 bases at V and 3 bases at J, with 7 bases between. This CDR3 is built from 12 residues. Germline CDR1 SNHLY, CDR2 FYNNEI.

CDR3 coding DNA: TGTGCCAGCAGCCCCTCGGACATTCAGTACTTC. It specifies CASSPSDIQYF. V is TRBV7-9 and J is TRBJ2-4, with unresolved D. Germline CDR1 SEHNR, CDR2 FQNEAQ (reference sequence). This CDR3 contains 11 residues. Between the trimmed V and J ends, which lost 5 bases and 8 bases, there was a span of 7 bases.

CDR3 residues: CATTVTSGANVLTF. The CDR3 region has the DNA TGTGCCACCACTGTGACTTCAGGGGCCAACGTCCTGACTTTC. The gene calls are TRBV6-5 and TRBJ2-6, with D hard to call. V lost 10 bases, J lost 4 bases, and 14 bases lay in between. The CDR3 spans 14 residues. Germline loops: CDR1 MNHEY, CDR2 SVGAGI.

The V gene is TRBV7-6, the J gene TRBJ1-2; 8 nucleotides match TRBD1. The CDR3 covers 15 residues. CDR1 and CDR2 from the germline V gene are SGHVS and FNYEAQ. V shed 1 base, J shed 5 bases, and the junction held 6 bases outside the gene matches. The CDR3, as DNA: TGTGCCAGCAGCTTAGTGCCACAGGGGGAATATGGCTACACCTTC. Amino acid sequence: CASSLVPQGEYGYTF.

V usage is TRBV11-2 and J usage is TRBJ2-5, with a possible D match to TRBD2 (5 bases). The CDR3 extends over 13 amino acids. The V end was cut by 5 bases, the J end by 4 bases, with 11 bases between. Looked up from germline, CDR1 is SGHAT and CDR2 is FQNNGV. The CDR3 spells CASSPQRTETQYF. The CDR3 nucleotides are TGTGCCAGCAGCCCCCAGCGGACAGAGACCCAGTACTTC.

The V call is TRBV15, the J call TRBJ1-5, with D perhaps TRBD1 (6 bases). The CDR3 length is 16 residues. Germline loops: CDR1 LNHNV, CDR2 YYDKDF (reference sequence). V lost 1 base to trimming and J lost 0 bases, with 10 bases between them. The CDR3, as DNA: TGTGCCACCAGCAGAGGACAGGCGAATAGCAATCAGCCCCAGCATTTT. Its protein product is CATSRGQANSNQPQHF. The full variable domain, with the rest looked up from reference TRBV15 and TRBJ1-5, is DAMVIQNPRYQVTQFGKPVTLSCSQTLNHNVMYWYQQKSSQAPKLLFHYYDKDFNNEADTPDNFQSRRPNTSFCFLDIRSPGLGDTAMYLCATSRGQANSNQPQHFGDGTRLSIL.

Regarding this clone: The same CDR3 arises from other DNA sequences in this sample as well. The chain joins TRBV7-9 to TRBJ2-1, with unresolved D. V lost 3 bases, J lost 4 bases, and 4 bases lay in between. This CDR3 has 12 amino acids. Germline V lookup: CDR1 SEHNR, CDR2 FQNEAQ (reference sequence). The CDR3 DNA reads as TGTGCCAGCAGCTTTAGTTACAATGAGCAGTTCTTC. It yields the protein CASSFSYNEQFF.

This sequence joins TRBV4-3 and TRBJ1-3, with D tentatively TRBD1 (6 bases). CDR1 is LGHNA, CDR2 YSLEER, per germline. The germline V and J ends were trimmed by 0 bases and 4 bases, with 13 bases remaining between them. The CDR3 has 16 residues. CDR3 nucleotides: TGCGCCAGCAGCCAAGATCCGAGGGGGACAGGAAACACCATATATTTT. It codes for CASSQDPRGTGNTIYF.

With regard to this clone: Other DNA sequences of this sample code for an identical CDR3. The gene calls are TRBV5-1 and TRBJ2-7; D is unresolved. CDR1 is SGHRS and CDR2 is YFSETQ in the germline V gene. This CDR3 has 13 amino acids. V lost 0 bases and J 3 bases, leaving 7 bases between the germline ends. The DNA of the CDR3 is TGCGCCAGCAGCTTGGAGGGCAGCTACGAGCAGTACTTC. Translating it yields CASSLEGSYEQYF.

This clone occurred once. The chain has TRBV30 and TRBJ2-1; maybe TRBD1 (7 bases). Trimming removed 5 bases from V and 12 bases from J, with 23 bases in between. Germline CDR1 is GTSNPN and CDR2 is SVGIG (reference sequence). The CDR3 extends over 14 amino acids. The CDR3 DNA follows: TGTGCCTGGGCGGCGGAGGGGGCCCCGCAATGGCAGTTCTTC. This gives the protein CAWAAEGAPQWQFF.

The CDR3 nucleotides are TGTGCTAGTGGTACTGGCCACTCTCCCCTCCACTTT. It yields the protein CASGTGHSPLHF. The rearrangement uses TRBV12-5 and TRBJ1-6; D is undetermined. This CDR3 has 12 amino acids. V lost 5 bases to trimming and J lost 13 bases, with 12 bases between them. The V gene's germline CDR1 is LGHNT and CDR2 FRNRAP.

This sequence joins TRBV5-6 and TRBJ2-7; 10 bases fit TRBD1. This CDR3 comprises 14 residues. Germline-derived CDR1 and CDR2 are SGHDT and YYEEEE. J lost 7 bases, V lost 1 base, and 5 bases had no gene match. DNA of the CDR3: TGTGCCAGCAGCTTGCCGGGACAGGGGTTGGAGCAGTACTTC. This gives the protein CASSLPGQGLEQYF. The full variable domain, rest sourced from reference TRBV5-6 and TRBJ2-7, is DAGVTQSPTHLIKTRGQQVTLRCSPKSGHDTVSWYQQALGQGPQFIFQYYEEEERQRGNFPDRFSGHQFPNYSSELNVNALLLGDSALYLCASSLPGQGLEQYFGPGTRLTVT.

This clone has only one observation. V and J are TRBV15 and TRBJ1-2; D is unresolved. The V gene lost 2 bases and the J gene lost 0 bases, with 4 bases spanning the gap. The V gene's germline CDR1 is LNHNV and CDR2 YYDKDF (reference sequence). This CDR3 is 13 amino acids long. The CDR3 DNA follows: TGTGCCACCAGCAGAACGGCTAACTATGGCTACACCTTC. Its protein product is CATSRTANYGYTF.

The V and J genes are TRBV29-1 and TRBJ1-1; 9 nucleotides agree with TRBD1. Trimming took 3 bases from V and 4 from J; bases not matched to a gene: 6. Per the germline V gene, CDR1 is SQVTM and CDR2 is ANQGSEA. CDR3 length: 14 residues. The CDR3 here is CSVDPGQGITEAFF. The DNA of the CDR3 is TGCAGCGTTGATCCGGGACAGGGTATCACTGAAGCTTTCTTT. Using reference TRBV29-1 and TRBJ1-1 for the parts outside the CDR3, the full variable domain is SAVISQKPSRDICQRGTSLTIQCQVDSQVTMMFWYRQQPGQSLTLIATANQGSEATYESGFVIDKFPISRPNLTFSTLTVSNMSPEDSSIYLCSVDPGQGITEAFFGQGTRLTVV.